What follows are 29 T cell receptor beta chains derived from one specimen sequenced in a study of blood T cell repertoires in COVID-19. The repertoire was sequenced with immunoSEQ multiplex PCR; TCRdb's copy has only in-frame clones and lacks some. The data show hundreds of thousands of clones, with just under 90% seen just once and roughly a tenth held by the top ten. The source material was PBMCs or T cells enriched from blood (not recorded which). Every receptor here comes from a woman aged 45-65 years who had recovered from COVID-19.

This clone was seen a handful of times. The J gene is TRBJ2-7, the V gene TRBV7-9; tentative D call: TRBD1 (5 bases). Germline CDR1 SEHNR, CDR2 FQNEAQ (reference sequence). The CDR3 is 13 residues long. Trimming shortened V by 0 bases and J by 2 bases, and 5 bases separated the two germline ends. The CDR3 bases are TGTGCCAGCAGCTTAGCGGACACCTACGAGCAGTACTTC. Its translation: CASSLADTYEQYF. The variable domain in full, with the rest retrieved from reference TRBV7-9 and TRBJ2-7, is DTGVSQNPRHKITKRGQNVTFRCDPISEHNRLYWYRQTLGQGPEFLTYFQNEAQLEKSRLLSDRFSAERPKGSFSTLEIQRTEQGDSAMYLCASSLADTYEQYFGPGTRLTVT.

There are a few counts of this clone. The chain is built from TRBV28 and TRBJ2-7; 7 bases match TRBD2. CDR3 size: 12 residues. Germline values: CDR1 MDHEN, CDR2 SYDVKM. The V gene end was trimmed by 1 base and the J gene end by 6 bases; junction bases not matched to a gene: 0. In DNA form, the CDR3 reads TGTGCCAGCAGTTTATTAGCGGGCGAGCAGTACTTC. Protein: CASSLLAGEQYF.

The chain employs TRBV30 and TRBJ1-2; D is ambiguous. The CDR3 has 14 residues. CDR1 is GTSNPN and CDR2 is SVGIG in the germline V gene (reference sequence). V shed 1 base and J shed 6 bases, with 15 bases lying between them. The CDR3 DNA reads as TGTGCCTGGAGTGCGGGGTGGGGAGAGAATGGCTACACCTTC. It yields the protein CAWSAGWGENGYTF.

The chain uses TRBV4-1 and TRBJ2-1, with D tentatively TRBD2 (7 bases). CDR3 length: 16 residues. Germline-derived CDR1 and CDR2 are MGHRA and YSYEKL. The V end lost 2 bases, the J end lost 0 bases, and 11 bases lay between the germline ends. The CDR3 DNA reads TGCGCCAGCAGCCAACTACGGGGGGCCTCCTACAATGAGCAGTTCTTC. Amino acid sequence: CASSQLRGASYNEQFF.

The J gene is TRBJ1-1, the V gene TRBV10-3, with 8 bases aligning to TRBD1. The CDR3 extends over 14 amino acids. Per germline, CDR1 ENHRY and CDR2 SYGVKD. Unmatched junction bases numbered 5, after V lost 5 bases and J lost 3 bases. The CDR3 region has the DNA TGTGCCATCAGTTCACAGGGGGAGGACACTGAAGCTTTCTTT. This gives the protein CAISSQGEDTEAFF.

This sequence joins TRBV3-1 (or the pseudogene TRBV3-2) and TRBJ2-7, with D maybe TRBD2 (6 bases). Germline CDR1 reads LGHDT; CDR2 reads YNNKEL (reference sequence). The CDR3 length is 17 residues. V was pared by 4 bases and J by 1 base, with 20 bases between. The CDR3 region is CASSRLAGGKSSYEQYF. The CDR3 DNA is TGTGCCAGCAGCCGCCTAGCTGGGGGGAAGAGTTCCTACGAGCAGTACTTC.

Concerning this clone: Distinct nucleotide sequences in the sample also encode this CDR3. The chain couples TRBV27 to TRBJ2-7, with TRBD2 matching over 7 bases. This CDR3 contains 14 residues. CDR1 MNHEY and CDR2 SMNVEV come from the germline V gene (reference sequence). V lost 5 bases, J lost 0 bases, and 4 bases stayed unmatched. CDR3 amino acids: CASSLGGSSYEQYF. CDR3 nucleotides: TGTGCCAGCAGTCTCGGGGGGTCCTCCTACGAGCAGTACTTC.

Comments on this clone: A junction boundary mismatches the germline segment, possibly from a read error. The chain carries TRBV7-8 and TRBJ1-6; 7 bases line up with TRBD1. CDR1 SGHVS and CDR2 FQNEAQ come from the germline V gene. The CDR3 spans 15 residues. The CDR3 nucleotides are TGTGCCAGCAACTTACGGGACAGTTATAATTCACCCCTCCACTTT. Protein product: CASNLRDSYNSPLHF.

This chain uses TRBV5-1 with TRBJ2-5, with 11 bases lining up with TRBD2. Per germline, CDR1 SGHRS and CDR2 YFSETQ. There are 16 residues in the CDR3. Germline trimming cut 4 bases from V and 3 bases from J; bases unmatched to any gene: 8. The CDR3 sequence: CASSQTSGGPKETQYF. The CDR3 bases are TGCGCCAGCAGCCAAACTAGCGGGGGACCAAAAGAGACCCAGTACTTC.

This clone is a singleton in its sample. The chain combines TRBV5-1 with TRBJ2-5, with 10 bases aligning to TRBD2. The CDR3 consists of 14 residues. Germline CDR1 reads SGHRS; CDR2 reads YFSETQ. V gave up 4 bases and J gave up 4 bases; unmatched junction bases: 4. CDR3 DNA sequence: TGCGCCAGCAGCCCCGGACTAGCGGCAGAGACCCAGTACTTC. This codes for CASSPGLAAETQYF.

The rearrangement joins TRBV5-1 to TRBJ2-6, with D possibly matching TRBD1 (6 bases). Germline V gene lookup returns CDR1 SGHRS and CDR2 YFSETQ. The length of the CDR3 is 17 residues. Trimming removed 3 bases from V and 0 bases from J, with 13 bases in between. CDR3 sequence reads: CASSSGELFSGANVLTF. The CDR3 nucleotides read TGCGCCAGCAGCTCAGGGGAGTTGTTCTCTGGGGCCAACGTCCTGACTTTC.

The chain recombines TRBV3-1 (or the pseudogene TRBV3-2) with TRBJ1-5, with TRBD1 identical over 10 bases. The V and J ends lost 4 bases and 6 bases, in that order; junction bases with no gene match: 6. The CDR3 length is 15 residues. Germline V lookup: CDR1 LGHDT, CDR2 YNNKEL (reference sequence). CDR3 loop: CASSPTGGSGQPQHF. CDR3 sequence (DNA): TGTGCCAGCAGCCCGACAGGGGGCTCCGGTCAGCCCCAGCATTTT.

This chain links TRBV5-1 with TRBJ1-1; D gene ambiguous. Germline CDR1 reads SGHRS; CDR2 reads YFSETQ. The V end was cut by 0 bases, the J end by 1 base, with 10 bases between. This CDR3 region has 15 residues. CDR3: CASSLAGPGNTEAFF. The CDR3 nucleotides are TGCGCCAGCAGCTTGGCCGGTCCAGGGAACACTGAAGCTTTCTTT.

This clone was seen a few times. This chain joins TRBV7-2 and TRBJ1-1; D remains ambiguous. Trimming shortened V by 3 bases and J by 5 bases, and 10 bases separated the two germline ends. From germline, CDR1 is SGHTA and CDR2 FQGNSA. This CDR3 region has 13 residues. The CDR3 DNA sequence: TGTGCCAGCAGCTTTGTCGAGAAGACTGAAGCTTTCTTT. Its translation: CASSFVEKTEAFF.

The chain carries TRBV9 and TRBJ2-1; the D gene is possibly TRBD1 (5 bases). Germline-derived CDR1 and CDR2 are SGDLS and YYNGEE. V lost 4 bases to trimming and J lost 5 bases, with 16 bases between them. The CDR3 consists of 15 residues. CDR3 nucleotide sequence: TGTGCCAGCAGCTTCGGGCAGGGTCCGAACAATGAGCAGTTCTTC. Translated, it gives CASSFGQGPNNEQFF.

This clone appeared many times. J is TRBJ2-1 and V is TRBV6-2 or TRBV6-3; no firm D call. CDR1 and CDR2 (germline): MNHEY, SVGEGT. V shed 3 bases and J shed 4 bases, with 13 bases lying between them. This CDR3 comprises 15 residues. The CDR3, as DNA: TGTGCCAGCAGTTATTGGATGGCGGTTTACAATGAGCAGTTCTTC. This gives the protein CASSYWMAVYNEQFF.

This chain links TRBV10-3 with TRBJ1-3; D is perhaps TRBD1 (5 bases). There are 16 residues in the CDR3. Trimming shortened V by 2 bases and J by 0 bases, and 11 bases separated the two germline ends. CDR1 is ENHRY and CDR2 is SYGVKD in the germline V gene. DNA of the CDR3: TGTGCCATCAGTGAGGGGGGGATGAGCTCTGGAAACACCATATATTTT. It is translated as CAISEGGMSSGNTIYF.

This sequence joins TRBV5-1 and TRBJ1-6; 7 positions agree with TRBD1. The V segment lost 4 bases and the J segment 6 bases; nucleotides outside the gene matches: 4. CDR3 length equals 14 residues. Germline-derived CDR1 and CDR2 are SGHRS and YFSETQ. This CDR3 is CASSTQGVNSPLHF. The CDR3, as DNA: TGCGCCAGCAGCACCCAGGGGGTTAATTCACCCCTCCACTTT.

The chain uses TRBV7-6 and TRBJ2-2; 7 nucleotides match TRBD2. CDR1 and CDR2 (germline): SGHVS, FNYEAQ. CDR3 length equals 16 residues. Trimming removed 5 bases from V and 9 bases from J; junction bases left unmatched: 15. The CDR3 loop is CASSPSGGGGIRELFF. CDR3 nucleotides: TGTGCCAGCAGCCCCAGTGGTGGGGGGGGGATCAGGGAGCTGTTTTTT.

The chain links TRBV24-1 to TRBJ2-1; 7 nucleotides match TRBD1. J gave up 7 bases and V 9 bases, and 5 bases lay outside the gene matches. Germline loops: CDR1 KGHDR, CDR2 SFDVKD. CDR3 length equals 12 residues. As DNA, the CDR3 is TGTGCCACCGGCCGACAGGGTAATGAGCAGTTCTTC. It encodes CATGRQGNEQFF.

The chain recombines TRBV28 with TRBJ1-2; possible D gene TRBD1, 5 bases. Germline V lookup: CDR1 MDHEN, CDR2 SYDVKM. Trimming removed 6 bases from V and 2 bases from J, with 19 bases in between. CDR3 length: 16 amino acids. The CDR3 loop reads CASSRPGVYENYGYTF. As DNA, the CDR3 is TGTGCCAGCAGCCGCCCGGGGGTATACGAAAACTATGGCTACACCTTC.

The rearrangement uses TRBV23-1 and TRBJ2-7; TRBD1 matches at 9 bases. TRBV23-1 is given ORF status, its function remaining uncertain. V trimming: 10 bases; J trimming: 3 bases; junction bases outside the gene matches: 31. This CDR3 comprises 21 residues. CDR3 protein: CATAFRTGVIRRVPNHYEQYF. The CDR3 DNA is TGCGCCACGGCTTTTAGGACAGGGGTTATCCGGCGTGTCCCAAACCACTACGAGCAGTACTTC.

This chain joins TRBV11-2 and TRBJ2-1; TRBD1 matches 8 bases. This CDR3 is 13 amino acids long. The junction had 4 bases not matched to a gene; V was cut back by 2 bases and J by 10 bases. Germline CDR1 reads SGHAT; CDR2 reads FQNNGV. CDR3 in amino acids: CASSLTGGYEQFF. In DNA, the CDR3 is TGTGCCAGCAGCTTAACAGGGGGGTACGAGCAGTTCTTC. Combining the CDR3 with reference TRBV11-2 and TRBJ2-1 gives the whole variable domain EAGVAQSPRYKIIEKRQSVAFWCNPISGHATLYWYQQILGQGPKLLIQFQNNGVVDDSQLPKDRFSAERLKGVDSTLKIQPAKLEDSAVYLCASSLTGGYEQFFGPGTRLTVL.

This chain connects TRBV27 to TRBJ1-5, with 7 bases aligning to TRBD1. This CDR3 spans 14 amino acids. The V segment lost 6 bases and the J segment 2 bases; nucleotides outside the gene matches: 4. Germline CDR1 and CDR2: MNHEY and SMNVEV (reference sequence). DNA of the CDR3: TGTGCCAGCAGACCGGGACAGCGCAATCAGCCCCAGCATTTT. Protein: CASRPGQRNQPQHF.

This clone was counted a few times. This chain joins TRBV29-1 and TRBJ1-2, with a tentative D call TRBD1 (5 bases). This CDR3 region has 13 residues. Germline V gene sequence: CDR1 SQVTM, CDR2 ANQGSEA. With 2 bases removed from V and 4 bases from J, the gap between germline ends came to 11 bases. CDR3 sequence reads: CSVETGNFYGYTF. CDR3 bases: TGCAGCGTTGAAACAGGAAACTTCTATGGCTACACCTTC.

V usage is TRBV5-6 and J usage is TRBJ2-3, with a tentative D call TRBD2 (5 bases). The CDR3 sequence is 13 residues long. Germline V gives CDR1 SGHDT, CDR2 YYEEEE. V lost 1 base, J lost 14 bases, and 17 bases lay in between. The CDR3 region is CASSLSGQQDRYF. CDR3 coding DNA: TGTGCCAGCAGCTTGAGCGGCCAGCAAGATAGGTATTTT.

This clone has only a few counts. The chain has TRBV11-2 and TRBJ2-7; 9 nucleotides agree with TRBD1. V shed 5 bases, J shed 4 bases, and the junction held 9 bases outside the gene matches. Germline V gene data show CDR1 as SGHAT and CDR2 as FQNNGV. The length of the CDR3 is 15 residues. CDR3 amino acids: CASSKPGQGTYEQYF. The CDR3, as DNA: TGTGCCAGCAGCAAACCGGGACAGGGTACTTACGAGCAGTACTTC.

The chain has TRBV7-9 and TRBJ1-6; D is possibly TRBD1 (5 bases). CDR3 size: 16 residues. Trimming cost V 5 bases and J 5 bases, with 16 bases left between them. Germline CDR1 SEHNR, CDR2 FQNEAQ (reference sequence). The CDR3: CASSPDSGTNNSPLHF. In nucleotides, the CDR3 is TGTGCCAGCAGCCCGGACTCCGGGACTAATAATTCACCCCTCCACTTT. The complete variable domain, with remaining parts taken from reference TRBV7-9 and TRBJ1-6, reads DTGVSQNPRHKITKRGQNVTFRCDPISEHNRLYWYRQTLGQGPEFLTYFQNEAQLEKSRLLSDRFSAERPKGSFSTLEIQRTEQGDSAMYLCASSPDSGTNNSPLHFGNGTRLTVT.

The rearrangement uses TRBV10-3 and TRBJ2-7; possibly TRBD2 for D (5 bases). CDR1 and CDR2 (germline): ENHRY, SYGVKD. Between the trimmed V and J ends, which lost 3 bases and 3 bases, there was a span of 12 bases. There are 14 residues in the CDR3. The CDR3 reads CAISDQLRGYEQYF. DNA of the CDR3: TGTGCCATCAGTGACCAGCTCCGGGGCTACGAGCAGTACTTC.